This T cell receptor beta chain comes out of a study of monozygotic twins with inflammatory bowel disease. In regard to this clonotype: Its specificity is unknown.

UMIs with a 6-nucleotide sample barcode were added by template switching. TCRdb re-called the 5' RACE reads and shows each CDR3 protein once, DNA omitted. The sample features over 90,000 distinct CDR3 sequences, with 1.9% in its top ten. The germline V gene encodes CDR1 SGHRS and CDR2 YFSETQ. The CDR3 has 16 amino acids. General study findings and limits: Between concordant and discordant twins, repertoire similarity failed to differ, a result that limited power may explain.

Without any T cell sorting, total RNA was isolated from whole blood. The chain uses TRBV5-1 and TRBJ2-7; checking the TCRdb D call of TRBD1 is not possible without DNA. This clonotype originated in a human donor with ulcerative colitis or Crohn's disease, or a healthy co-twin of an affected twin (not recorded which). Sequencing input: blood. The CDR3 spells CASSLATGTGSDEQYF.